This record looks at one TCR beta chain sequence and its context. The antigen is undetermined. Possible read error: a much larger clone is one base away. Per the germline V gene, CDR1 is DFQATT and CDR2 is SNEGSKA (reference sequence). V was clipped by 4 bases and J by 6 bases; unmatched bases: 9. The CDR3 length is 15 residues. These data originate in a study of regulatory T cells in long-lasting Graves disease. Libraries of TCR beta came from iRepertoire HTBI primers plus Arm-PCR of CDR3 regions. TCRdb reanalysed the multiplex PCR reads using MiXCR and keeps one entry per CDR3 protein. This sample has about 430,000 distinct CDR3 sequences, with about 15% found just once. This sample's time point: newly diagnosed GD, antithyroid drugs for less than 3 months. PBMCs were the source of the RNA used for TCR sequencing. Overall study results and limits: The analysis examined peripheral blood only and excluded thyroid tissue. Because few samples were included, accuracy may have been lower.

This sample also belongs to another study, concerning T cells in Graves' hyperthyroidism and ophthalmopathy. This second study says: First-round RT-PCR of the TCR CDR3 relied on the HTBI primer set.

Sequenced here: peripheral blood mononuclear cells (PBMCs), sampled at new diagnosis, from a patient treated with antithyroid drugs. This rearrangement joins TRBV20-1 to TRBJ2-1; 10 nucleotides line up with TRBD2. This receptor was identified in a middle-aged woman with Graves disease. The CDR3 nucleotides read TGCAGTGCTACGGCTACGGGACTAGCGAGCAATGAGCAGTTCTTC. Translation gives CSATATGLASNEQFF.